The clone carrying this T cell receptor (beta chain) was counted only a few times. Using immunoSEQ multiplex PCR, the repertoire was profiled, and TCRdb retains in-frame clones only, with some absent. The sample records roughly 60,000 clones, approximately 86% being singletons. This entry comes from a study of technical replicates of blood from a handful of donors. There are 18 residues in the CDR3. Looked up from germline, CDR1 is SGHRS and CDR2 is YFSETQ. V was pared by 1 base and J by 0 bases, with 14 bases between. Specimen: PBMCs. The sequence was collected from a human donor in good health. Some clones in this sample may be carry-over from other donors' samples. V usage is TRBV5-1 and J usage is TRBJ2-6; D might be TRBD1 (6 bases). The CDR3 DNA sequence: TGCGCCAGCAGCTTGAGGGTGGCAGGGGACTCTGGGGCCAACGTCCTGACTTTC. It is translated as CASSLRVAGDSGANVLTF. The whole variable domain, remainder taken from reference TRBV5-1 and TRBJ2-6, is KAGVTQTPRYLIKTRGQQVTLSCSPISGHRSVSWYQQTPGQGLQFLFEYFSETQRNKGNFPGRFSGRQFSNSRSEMNVSTLELGDSALYLCASSLRVAGDSGANVLTFGAGSRLTVL.